This TCR beta chain came from a study of shared clonotypes between healthy human individuals. The CDR3 is 12 residues long. Deletions cut 0 bases from V and 4 bases from J, with 4 bases between. CDR1 is GTSNPN and CDR2 is SVGIG in the germline V gene (reference sequence). Worth noting for this clone: Other DNA sequences in the same sample also yield this CDR3.

Some clones are missing from TCRdb's copy, which holds only in-frame ones; the method was immunoSEQ multiplex PCR. This repertoire shows over a million clones, around 97% found once; its top ten account for approximately 1.2%. This chain joins TRBV30 and TRBJ1-3, with D unclear. This clonotype was obtained from a man aged 30 to 39 in good health. Sequenced: naive CD4+ T cells sorted from blood. Stated subset: CD45RA+ positively selected. The CDR3 DNA sequence: TGTGCCTGGAGTGTGGCCGGAAACACCATATATTTT. Translation: CAWSVAGNTIYF.